The sample holds many counts of the clone carrying this T cell receptor (beta chain). What it binds is unknown. These data originate in a study of T cells in Graves' hyperthyroidism and ophthalmopathy. Findings and caveats of the study: Patients with ophthalmopathy were separated from those with stable hyperthyroidism by a 13 V-J model.

TCR beta CDR3 region amplification was performed from RNA transcripts. First-round RT-PCR targeting the TCR CDR3 was performed with the HTBI primer set. TCRdb ran MiXCR on the multiplex PCR reads and lists one entry per CDR3 protein. The table lists approximately 300,000 distinct CDR3 sequences, approximately 15% of them singletons. The CDR3 has 17 residues. V dropped 2 bases and J dropped 0; count of bases not matched to a gene: 8. The V gene's germline CDR1 is MNHNY and CDR2 SVGAGI (reference sequence). V and J are TRBV6-6 and TRBJ2-3; TRBD1 matches 7 bases. The sequence derives from a woman aged 55-69 years with Graves' ophthalmopathy. Sequenced input: blood. CDR3 amino acids: CASSYPNRGSSTDTQYF. In DNA form, the CDR3 reads TGTGCCAGCAGTTACCCAAACAGGGGCTCTAGCACAGATACGCAGTATTTT.